A selection of T cell receptor beta chains follows, all from one sample in a study of T cells in Graves' hyperthyroidism and ophthalmopathy. Each CDR3 protein is one row after TCRdb ran MiXCR on the multiplex PCR reads. This sample has 400,000 to 450,000 distinct CDR3 sequences, with roughly 14% found just once. Specimen: blood. Receptors were obtained from a man aged 18 to 29 with Graves' ophthalmopathy. Each CDR3 is given with its conserved first and last residue. Only part of the rows carry a size: once, few, many, or a class if the clone is expanded.

j_call v_call clone_size cdr3_aa
TRBJ1-2 TRBV30 many CAWRGEQGNYGYTF
TRBJ2-2 TRBV19 many CASSITSGTYTGELFF
TRBJ2-2 TRBV5-1 NA CASSLTGDTTGELFF
TRBJ2-1 TRBV7-8 NA CASSYKRELYNEQFF
TRBJ2-3 TRBV12-3/TRBV12-4 many CASSLRGASTDTQYF
TRBJ2-2 TRBV11-2 many CASSLGLAGTGELFF
TRBJ1-5 TRBV6-1 NA CASSSLTAQPQHF
TRBJ2-6 TRBV4-2 NA CASSQAPGQLTTSGANVLTF
TRBJ2-1 TRBV24-1 many CATSDPGTGFYNEQFF
TRBJ1-5 TRBV6-1 NA CASRPDRVPYQPQHF
TRBJ1-5 TRBV12-3/TRBV12-4 many CASSFHGQGNQPQHF
TRBJ2-7 TRBV6-6 few CASSYSGPSSYEQYF
TRBJ2-1 TRBV10-3 many CAINGVAGTRHNEQFF
TRBJ1-1 TRBV5-5 many CASSLWTERNTEAFF
TRBJ2-1 TRBV7-9 few CASSQSPGREGNEQFF
TRBJ2-1 TRBV7-2 many CASRDGGVGFF
TRBJ2-7 TRBV9 many CASSAAPTYEQYF
TRBJ2-1 TRBV29-1 few CSVDTGTTYTYNEQFF
TRBJ1-4 TRBV4-1 NA CASSQAGMFREKLFF
TRBJ2-2 TRBV5-1 NA CASSLLKQGGPGELFF
TRBJ2-5 TRBV7-9 many CASSLFEVGQGGQYF
TRBJ1-6 TRBV5-1 few CASSLTTETYSPLHF
TRBJ2-2 TRBV7-6 many CASSSGGGDMTGELFF
TRBJ2-7 TRBV15 many CATSRHLGTPSYEQYF
TRBJ2-7 TRBV3-1 many CATRDVSYEQYF
TRBJ2-7 TRBV3-1 many CASSHTGTAVEQYF
TRBJ1-5 TRBV12-3/TRBV12-4 many CASSWTGGGQPQHF
TRBJ2-1 TRBV3-1 many CASSQDSGTAYNEQFF
TRBJ2-1 TRBV6-1 many CASSGGPLYNEQFF
TRBJ2-5 TRBV7-2 few CASSLEAGWEYF
TRBJ2-7 TRBV7-4 many CASSGVYQEIYEQYF
TRBJ1-1 TRBV5-4 few CASTRGGKNTEAFF
TRBJ2-5 TRBV3-1 many CASSRSFGQGQETQYF
TRBJ2-5 TRBV10-3 NA CAISDAETQYF
TRBJ2-2 TRBV7-9 few CASSLRQGDIGELFF
TRBJ2-6 TRBV6-1 NA CASSSGGTGYSGANVLTF
TRBJ2-5 TRBV7-9 many CASSAGLLQETQYF
TRBJ2-5 TRBV6-2/TRBV6-3 once CASSYPIGGNRSKETQYF
TRBJ2-1 TRBV6-1 few CASGQGAHNEQFF
TRBJ1-2 TRBV29-1 NA CSAGQEGSGYTF
TRBJ2-1 TRBV12-3/TRBV12-4 many CASTPPNGQGAYEQFF
TRBJ2-7 TRBV6-1 many CASSEFANYEQYF
TRBJ2-3 TRBV5-1 many CASSLVGFSTDTQYF
TRBJ2-3 TRBV20-1 many CSAIPSGSSPDTQYF
TRBJ1-5 TRBV2 many CASSEVGWDLPNQPQHF
TRBJ2-3 TRBV27 many CASSSSLAGGPIPTDTQYF
TRBJ2-7 TRBV12-3/TRBV12-4 many CASSPSSYEQYF
TRBJ1-5 TRBV5-5 many CASSFSTQGAGQPQHF
TRBJ2-1 TRBV27 many CASSQPEFYNEQFF
TRBJ1-6 TRBV30 many CAWTPRGSNSPLHF
TRBJ2-3 TRBV2 many CASSEGGTDTQYF
TRBJ2-7 TRBV18 many CASSPEGYEQYF